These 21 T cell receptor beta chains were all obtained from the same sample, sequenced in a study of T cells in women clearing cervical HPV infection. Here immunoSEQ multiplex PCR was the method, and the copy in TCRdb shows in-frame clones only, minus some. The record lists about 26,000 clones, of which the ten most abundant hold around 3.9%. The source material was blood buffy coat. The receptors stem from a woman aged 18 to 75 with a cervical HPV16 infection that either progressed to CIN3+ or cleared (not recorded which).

The CDR3 DNA, read in part, is TGTGCCTGGAGTGTGGTAGGCGGTAGCGGCGATACC. Amino acid sequence: CAWSVVGGSGDT. The CDR3 in full is CAWSVVGGSGDTYTF. V usage is TRBV30 and J usage is TRBJ1-2; D is unresolved. With the read ending 3 residues before the CDR3 end, the germline J gene is used to fill in that end. Per germline, CDR1 GTSNPN and CDR2 SVGIG (reference sequence). The CDR3 runs to 15 residues. Supplemented by reference TRBV30 and TRBJ1-2, the full variable domain reads SQTIHQWPATLVQPVGSPLSLECTVEGTSNPNLYWYRQAAGRGLQLLFYSVGIGQISSEVPQNLSASRPQDRQFILSSKKLLLSDSGFYLCAWSVVGGSGDTYTFGSGTRLTVV.

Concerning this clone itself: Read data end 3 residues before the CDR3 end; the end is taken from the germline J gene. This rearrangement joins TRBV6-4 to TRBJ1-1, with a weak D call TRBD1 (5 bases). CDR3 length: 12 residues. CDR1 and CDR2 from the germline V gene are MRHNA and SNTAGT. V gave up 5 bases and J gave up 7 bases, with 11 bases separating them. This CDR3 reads CASSSITGEAFF. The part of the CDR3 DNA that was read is TGTGCCAGCAGTAGTATAACAGGTGAA.

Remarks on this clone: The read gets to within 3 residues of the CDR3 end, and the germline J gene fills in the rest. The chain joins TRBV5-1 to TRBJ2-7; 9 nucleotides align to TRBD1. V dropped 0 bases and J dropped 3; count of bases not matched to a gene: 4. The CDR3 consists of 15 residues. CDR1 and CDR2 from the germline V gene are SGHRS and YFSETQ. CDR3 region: CASSLGWTGDYEQYF. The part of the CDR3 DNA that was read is TGCGCCAGCAGCTTGGGGTGGACAGGGGACTACGAG.

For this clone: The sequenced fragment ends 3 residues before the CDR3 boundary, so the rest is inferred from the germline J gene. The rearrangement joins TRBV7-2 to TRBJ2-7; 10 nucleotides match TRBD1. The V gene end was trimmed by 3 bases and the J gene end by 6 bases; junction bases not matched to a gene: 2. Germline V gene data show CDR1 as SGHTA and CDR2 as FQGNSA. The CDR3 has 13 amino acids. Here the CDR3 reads CASSLDRGGEQYF. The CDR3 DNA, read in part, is TGTGCCAGCAGCTTGGACAGGGGGGGCGAG.

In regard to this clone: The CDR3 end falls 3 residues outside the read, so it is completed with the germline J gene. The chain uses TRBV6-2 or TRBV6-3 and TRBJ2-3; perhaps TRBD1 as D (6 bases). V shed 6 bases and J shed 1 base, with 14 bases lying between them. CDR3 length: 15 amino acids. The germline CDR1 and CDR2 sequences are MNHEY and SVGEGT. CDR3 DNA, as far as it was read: TGTGCCAGCAGCCGAGTTACAGGGCGCACAGATACG. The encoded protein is CASSRVTGRTDT. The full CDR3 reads CASSRVTGRTDTQYF.

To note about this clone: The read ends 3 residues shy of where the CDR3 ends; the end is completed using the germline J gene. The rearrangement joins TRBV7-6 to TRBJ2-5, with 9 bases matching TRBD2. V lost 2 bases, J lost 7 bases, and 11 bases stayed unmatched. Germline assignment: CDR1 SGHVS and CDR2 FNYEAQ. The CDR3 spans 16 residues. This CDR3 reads CASSLPGGGAPGTQYF. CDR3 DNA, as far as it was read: TGTGCCAGCAGCTTACCGGGCGGGGGGGCCCCAGGGACC.

The covered CDR3 bases are TGTGCCACCAGCAGAGATCTGAGGGCTGAA. Residues: CATSRDLRAE. The entire CDR3 protein reads CATSRDLRAEAFF. The chain couples TRBV15 to TRBJ1-1; D is unclear. With the read ending 3 residues before the CDR3 end, the germline J gene is used to fill in that end. V lost 0 bases to trimming and J lost 6 bases, with 8 bases between them. This CDR3 comprises 13 residues. Germline values: CDR1 LNHNV, CDR2 YYDKDF (reference sequence).

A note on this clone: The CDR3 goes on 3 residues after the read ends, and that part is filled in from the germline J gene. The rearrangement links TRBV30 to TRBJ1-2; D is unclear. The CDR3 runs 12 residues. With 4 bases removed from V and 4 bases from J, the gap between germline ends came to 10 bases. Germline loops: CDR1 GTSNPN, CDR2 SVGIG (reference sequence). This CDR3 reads CAWTTDFYGYTF. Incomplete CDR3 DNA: TGTGCCTGGACTACAGATTTCTATGGC. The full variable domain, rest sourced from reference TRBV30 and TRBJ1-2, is SQTIHQWPATLVQPVGSPLSLECTVEGTSNPNLYWYRQAAGRGLQLLFYSVGIGQISSEVPQNLSASRPQDRQFILSSKKLLLSDSGFYLCAWTTDFYGYTFGSGTRLTVV.

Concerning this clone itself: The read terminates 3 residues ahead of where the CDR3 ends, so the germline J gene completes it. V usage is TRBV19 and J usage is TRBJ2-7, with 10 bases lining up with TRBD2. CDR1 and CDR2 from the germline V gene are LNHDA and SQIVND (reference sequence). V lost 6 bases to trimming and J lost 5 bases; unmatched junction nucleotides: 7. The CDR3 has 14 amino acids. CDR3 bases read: TGTGCCAGTAGCCCCGGACTAGCGGCCCACGAG. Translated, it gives CASSPGLAAHE. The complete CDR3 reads CASSPGLAAHEQYF.

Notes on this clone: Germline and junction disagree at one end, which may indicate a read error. The CDR3 here is CASSQDQGPNEKLFF. The CDR3 DNA, read in part, is TGCGCCAGCAGCCAAGATCAAGGCCCGAATGAAAAA. The chain uses TRBV4-2 and TRBJ1-4; no reliable D call. The CDR3 end lies 3 residues beyond the end of the read and is filled in from the germline J gene. The CDR3 is 15 amino acids. From germline, CDR1 is LGHNA and CDR2 YNFKEQ.

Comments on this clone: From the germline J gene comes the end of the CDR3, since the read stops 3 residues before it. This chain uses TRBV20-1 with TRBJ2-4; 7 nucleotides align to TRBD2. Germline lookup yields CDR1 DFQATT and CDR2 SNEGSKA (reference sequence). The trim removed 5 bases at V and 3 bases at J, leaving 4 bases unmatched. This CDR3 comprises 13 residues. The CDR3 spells CSADPSGKNIQYF. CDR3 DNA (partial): TGCAGTGCTGACCCTAGCGGCAAAAACATT.

Here the CDR3 reads CASSDWAGGRDEQYF. The part of the CDR3 DNA that was read is TGTGCCAGCAGTGATTGGGCGGGGGGGCGCGACGAG. V gene TRBV2 combines with J gene TRBJ2-7, with 9 bases aligning to TRBD2. The read comes to an end 3 residues before the CDR3 does, leaving the germline J gene to fill in the end. Germline-derived CDR1 and CDR2 are SNHLY and FYNNEI. The CDR3 has 15 amino acids. V shed 3 bases, J shed 5 bases, and the junction held 8 bases outside the gene matches. Full variable domain (remainder filled in from reference TRBV2 and TRBJ2-7): EPEVTQTPSHQVTQMGQEVILRCVPISNHLYFYWYRQILGQKVEFLVSFYNNEISEKSEIFDDQFSVERPDGSNFTLKIRSTKLEDSAMYFCASSDWAGGRDEQYFGPGTRLTVT.

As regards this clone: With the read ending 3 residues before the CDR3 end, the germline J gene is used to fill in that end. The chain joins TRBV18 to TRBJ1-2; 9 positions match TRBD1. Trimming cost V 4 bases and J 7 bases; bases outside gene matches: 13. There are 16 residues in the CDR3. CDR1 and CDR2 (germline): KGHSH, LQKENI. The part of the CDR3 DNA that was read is TGTGCCAGCTCACAAGGACAGGGGAGACTTTCGGTTGGC. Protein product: CASSQGQGRLSVG. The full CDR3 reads CASSQGQGRLSVGYTF.

Partial CDR3 DNA: TGTGCCCCTGGGATAAACGGGGGGGCAAATACG. Its translation: CAPGINGGANT. The full CDR3 protein is CAPGINGGANTQYF. The chain uses TRBV30 and TRBJ2-3; 8 bases are shared with TRBD2. The CDR3 end lies 3 residues beyond the end of the read and is filled in from the germline J gene. The CDR3 runs 14 residues. Germline CDR1 is GTSNPN and CDR2 is SVGIG (reference sequence). V lost 8 bases and J lost 7; bases outside the gene matches: 14.

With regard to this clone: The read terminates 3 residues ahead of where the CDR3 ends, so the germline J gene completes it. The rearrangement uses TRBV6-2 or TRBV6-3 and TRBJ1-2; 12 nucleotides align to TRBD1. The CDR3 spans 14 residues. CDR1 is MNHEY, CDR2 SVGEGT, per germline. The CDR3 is CASSRGQGAGDYTF. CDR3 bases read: TGTGCCAGCAGCCGGGGACAGGGGGCGGGCGAC.

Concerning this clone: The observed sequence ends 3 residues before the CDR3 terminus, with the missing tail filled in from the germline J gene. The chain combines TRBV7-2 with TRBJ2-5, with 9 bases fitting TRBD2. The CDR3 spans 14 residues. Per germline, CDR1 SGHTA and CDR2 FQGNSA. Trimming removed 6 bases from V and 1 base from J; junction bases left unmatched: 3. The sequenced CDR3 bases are TGTGCCAGCAGGGGTAGCGGGGGCCAAGAGACC. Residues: CASRGSGGQET. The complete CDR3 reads CASRGSGGQETQYF.

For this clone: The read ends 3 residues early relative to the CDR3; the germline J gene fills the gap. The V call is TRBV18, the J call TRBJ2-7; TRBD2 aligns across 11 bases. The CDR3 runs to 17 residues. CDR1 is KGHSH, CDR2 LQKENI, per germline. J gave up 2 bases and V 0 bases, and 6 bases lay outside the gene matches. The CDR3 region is CASSPPASGGTAYEQYF. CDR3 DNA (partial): TGTGCCAGCTCACCACCGGCTAGCGGGGGGACCGCCTACGAG.

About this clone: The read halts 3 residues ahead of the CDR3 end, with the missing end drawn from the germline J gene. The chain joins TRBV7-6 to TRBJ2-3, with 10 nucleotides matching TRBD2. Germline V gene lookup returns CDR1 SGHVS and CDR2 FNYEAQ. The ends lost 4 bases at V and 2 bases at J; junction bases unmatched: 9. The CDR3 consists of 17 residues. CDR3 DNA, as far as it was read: TGTGCCAGCAGCTCGCGGCCTAGCGGGGGCCCCACAGATACG. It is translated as CASSSRPSGGPTDT. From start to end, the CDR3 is CASSSRPSGGPTDTQYF.

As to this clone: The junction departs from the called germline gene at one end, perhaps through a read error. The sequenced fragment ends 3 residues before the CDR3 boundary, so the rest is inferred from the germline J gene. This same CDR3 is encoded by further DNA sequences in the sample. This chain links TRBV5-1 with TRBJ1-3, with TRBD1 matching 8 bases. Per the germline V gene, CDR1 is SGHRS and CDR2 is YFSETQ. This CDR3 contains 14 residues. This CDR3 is CASRMTGVGNTIYF. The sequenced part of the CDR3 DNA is TGCGCCAGCAGGATGACAGGGGTCGGAAACACA.

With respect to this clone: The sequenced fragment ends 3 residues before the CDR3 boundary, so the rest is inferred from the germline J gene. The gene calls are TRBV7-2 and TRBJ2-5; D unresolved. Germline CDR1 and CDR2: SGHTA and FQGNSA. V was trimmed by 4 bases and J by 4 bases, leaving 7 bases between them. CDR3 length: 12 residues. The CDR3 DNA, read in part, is TGTGCCAGCAGCTCGCAAGGAGAGACC. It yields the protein CASSSQGET. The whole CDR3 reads CASSSQGETQYF.

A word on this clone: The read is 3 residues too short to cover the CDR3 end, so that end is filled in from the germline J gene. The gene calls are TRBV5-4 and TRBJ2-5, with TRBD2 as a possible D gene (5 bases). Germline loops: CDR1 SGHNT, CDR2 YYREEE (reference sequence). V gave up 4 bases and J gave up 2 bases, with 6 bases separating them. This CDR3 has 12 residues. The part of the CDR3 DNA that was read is TGTGCCAGCAGCGCGGGTCAAGAGACC. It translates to CASSAGQET. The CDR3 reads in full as CASSAGQETQYF.